This is a list of T cell receptor beta chains from one sample in a study of OX40 agonist ivuxolimab in advanced cancers. Profiled with immunoSEQ multiplex PCR; TCRdb holds only in-frame clones, not every one. The table records approximately 66,000 clones, more than 70% of them present only once. The specimen was CD4+ or CD8+ T cells sorted from blood, collected in a trial of the OX40 agonist ivuxolimab. All receptors come from an adult with an advanced solid tumor such as melanoma, head and neck, liver or kidney cancer. The conserved cysteine and the conserved F or W are not part of the CDR3 here. Fields, in order: clone size, J gene, V gene, CDR3 protein. Some rows mark clone size as missing; the rest say once, few, many or name a class of expanded clone.

NA	TRBJ2-2	TRBV27	ASSFRELTGELF
NA	TRBJ2-5	TRBV18	ASSPSLEETQY
few	TRBJ1-1	TRBV7-9	ASSLDGANTEAF
NA	TRBJ1-1	TRBV6-4	ASSIRVDTEAF
once	TRBJ2-5	TRBV6-1	ASRLAGSPGETQY
NA	TRBJ1-2	TRBV25-1	ASSESVSGYGYT
NA	TRBJ2-7	TRBV15	ATSRERVLSSYEQY
NA	TRBJ1-4	TRBV6-1	ASSEALGGSNEKLF
NA	TRBJ1-2	TRBV28	ASSPSGQGRGRYGYT
NA	TRBJ2-1	TRBV10-2	ATRGLGQGARNEQF
NA	TRBJ1-5	TRBV5-6	ASSLAGRQNNQPQH
NA	TRBJ2-7	TRBV20-1	SARLGYEQY
few	TRBJ1-1	TRBV10-3	AARDLNTEAF
NA	TRBJ1-4	TRBV2	ASSGQVGEKLF
NA	TRBJ2-2	TRBV9	ASRGGFGTGELF
NA	TRBJ1-1	TRBV29-1	SVDETANTEAF
NA	TRBJ2-7	TRBV2	ASEESYSYEQY
NA	TRBJ2-5	TRBV2	ASSEVAGGFKTQY
few	TRBJ1-1	TRBV11-2	ASSLVGASNTEAF
NA	TRBJ1-3	TRBV6-5	ASSYSRGSGNTIY
NA	TRBJ2-2	TRBV14	ASSRAVTGELF
NA	TRBJ2-1	TRBV11-2	ASSLGRGTSVNEQF